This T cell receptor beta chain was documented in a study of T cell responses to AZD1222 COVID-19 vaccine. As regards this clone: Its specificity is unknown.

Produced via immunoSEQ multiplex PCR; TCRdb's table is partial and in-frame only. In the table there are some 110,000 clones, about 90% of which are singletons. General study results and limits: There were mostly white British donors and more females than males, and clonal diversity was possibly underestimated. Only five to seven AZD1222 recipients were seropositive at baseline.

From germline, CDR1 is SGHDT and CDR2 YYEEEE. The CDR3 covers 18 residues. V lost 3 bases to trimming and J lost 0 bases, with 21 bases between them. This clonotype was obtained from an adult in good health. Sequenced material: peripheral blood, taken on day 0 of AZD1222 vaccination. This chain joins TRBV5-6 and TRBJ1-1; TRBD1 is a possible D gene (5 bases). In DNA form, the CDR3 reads TGTGCCAGCAGCTCTAATTCAGGGTTCAGGTACATGAACACTGAAGCTTTCTTT. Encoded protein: CASSSNSGFRYMNTEAFF. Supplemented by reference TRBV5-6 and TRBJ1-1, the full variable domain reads DAGVTQSPTHLIKTRGQQVTLRCSPKSGHDTVSWYQQALGQGPQFIFQYYEEEERQRGNFPDRFSGHQFPNYSSELNVNALLLGDSALYLCASSSNSGFRYMNTEAFFGQGTRLTVV.